The subject of this entry is one TCR beta chain. Its antigen remains unidentified. This sample was included in a study of cytomegalovirus exposure and HLA in healthy donors. PCR amplification relied on 60 Vbeta primers (plus 13 Jbeta primers). This table comes from immunoSEQ multiplex PCR, and its TCRdb copy is limited to in-frame clones, with some not included. Here the sample spans approximately 110,000 clones, under 85% being singletons. Study-level findings and limits: One later analysis reportedly identified an Asian-associated ancestry cluster that showed fewer N-insertions than the roughly 620-donor mean.

This CDR3 contains 15 residues. CDR1 and CDR2 (germline): MNHEY, SVGAGI. V was pared by 0 bases and J by 0 bases, with 9 bases between. The specimen was PBMCs. This sequence was found in a man between 18 and 29 years old in good health and CMV-seronegative. The chain has TRBV6-5 and TRBJ2-7; D is uncertain. For the CDR3, the DNA is TGTGCCAGCAGTTACTCGATTCTGAGCTCCTACGAGCAGTACTTC. This translates into CASSYSILSSYEQYF.